This T cell receptor (beta chain) was captured by sequencing in a study of OX40 agonist ivuxolimab in advanced cancers. Produced via immunoSEQ multiplex PCR; TCRdb's table is partial and in-frame only. Of around 69,000 clones listed, 84% are singletons. Broader study findings: Which antigen the expanded peripheral T cells recognized is unknown.

In regard to this clone: Its matching antigen is unknown.

Germline CDR1 and CDR2: SGHVS and FQNEAQ. The CDR3 runs 18 residues. The V end was cut by 5 bases, the J end by 5 bases, with 25 bases between. The J gene is TRBJ1-5, the V gene TRBV7-8; D perhaps matches TRBD1 (6 bases). The TCR comes from an adult with an advanced solid tumor such as melanoma, head and neck, liver or kidney cancer. Sequencing was performed on CD4+ or CD8+ T cells sorted from blood, taken in a trial of the OX40 agonist ivuxolimab. CDR3 in amino acids: CASSLDHWTAGGYQPQHF. Written as DNA, the CDR3 is TGTGCCAGCAGCCTAGACCACTGGACAGCTGGGGGATATCAGCCCCAGCATTTT.